The rows below give T cell receptor beta chains drawn from one sample of a study of blood T cells in healthy people across ages. Via MiXCR, TCRdb re-called the 5' RACE reads, giving one row per CDR3 protein. This table has about 930,000 distinct CDR3 sequences, almost 30% appearing once. These data were also filed under a second study, of T cells of mothers and their children.

The sequenced sample was blood. The source is a woman in her 40s in good health. CDR3s include the opening cysteine and the closing phenylalanine or tryptophan. Fields, in order: clone size, V gene, J gene, D gene, CDR3 protein, CDR3 DNA. The D gene is left open where the match is weak. Size is stated for part of the rows, as once, few or many counts, or as a class when the clone is expanded.

>few|TRBV9|TRBJ2-5|TRBD2
CASSVSGDAETQYF
TGTGCCAGCAGCGTGAGCGGGGACGCGGAGACCCAGTACTTC
>many|TRBV4-3|TRBJ1-2|TRBD1
CASSQDRQGGFYGYTF
TGCGCCAGCAGCCAAGATCGGCAGGGGGGATTCTATGGCTACACCTTC
>few|TRBV2|TRBJ2-1|.
CASSEFSGSYNEQFF
TGTGCCAGCAGTGAATTCAGCGGGTCTTACAATGAGCAGTTCTTC
>.|TRBV7-9|TRBJ1-1|.
CASSSNLDGNTEAFF
TGTGCCAGCAGCTCAAACCTGGACGGTAACACTGAAGCTTTCTTT
>many|TRBV27|TRBJ1-5|TRBD1
CASSYSRGQPQHF
TGTGCCAGCAGTTACTCCAGGGGGCAGCCCCAGCATTTT
>many|TRBV28|TRBJ2-7|.
CASSTVGGFDEQYF
TGTGCCAGCAGTACAGTAGGAGGGTTCGACGAGCAGTACTTC
>.|TRBV20-1|TRBJ2-7|TRBD2
CSASGGLDYEQYF
TGCAGTGCCAGCGGGGGGCTGGACTACGAGCAGTACTTC
>.|TRBV7-2|TRBJ1-3|.
CASSLEGPGNTIYF
TGTGCCAGCAGCTTAGAGGGTCCTGGAAACACCATATATTTT
>.|TRBV5-1|TRBJ2-5|TRBD2
CASSLTSGGKETQYF
TGCGCCAGCAGCTTGACTAGCGGGGGTAAAGAGACCCAGTACTTC
>few|TRBV12-3/TRBV12-4|TRBJ1-6|.
CASSQLRDLHF
TGTGCCAGCAGCCAACTTCGAGACCTCCACTTT
>.|TRBV27|TRBJ1-5|.
CASSFQGSHQPQHF
TGTGCCAGCAGTTTCCAGGGGAGTCATCAGCCCCAGCATTTT
>.|TRBV20-1|TRBJ1-4|.
CSARDRRRPEKLFF
TGCAGTGCTAGAGATCGCAGGCGACCCGAAAAACTGTTTTTT
>many|TRBV20-1|TRBJ2-1|TRBD2
CSAPSFETGGSYNEQFF
TGCAGTGCGCCGTCGTTTGAGACGGGGGGATCTTACAATGAGCAGTTCTTC
>many|TRBV15|TRBJ2-7|.
CATSRGGGAVTYF
TGTGCCACCAGCAGAGGAGGGGGGGCAGTGACGTACTTC
>.|TRBV7-9|TRBJ2-7|.
CASSGITSYEQYF
TGTGCCAGCAGCGGCATAACCTCCTACGAGCAGTACTTC
>.|TRBV6-1|TRBJ1-6|.
CASSGAGPNSPLHF
TGTGCCAGCAGTGGGGCAGGTCCAAATTCACCCCTCCACTTT
>many|TRBV6-5|TRBJ1-2|.
CASGRAYGYTF
TGTGCCAGCGGGCGAGCCTATGGCTACACCTTC
>few|TRBV5-1|TRBJ2-1|.
CASSLADGQFF
TGCGCCAGCAGCTTGGCAGATGGGCAGTTCTTC
>few|TRBV7-8|TRBJ2-6|TRBD1
CASSADRTGANVLTF
TGTGCCAGCAGCGCGGACAGGACTGGGGCCAACGTCCTGACTTTC
>many|TRBV15|TRBJ2-7|TRBD2
CATSRDPRGGSEQYF
TGTGCCACCAGCAGAGATCCCCGGGGGGGATCCGAGCAGTACTTC
>once|TRBV11-2|TRBJ1-2|TRBD1
CASSLDRTTRGLLHYGYTF
TGTGCCAGCAGCTTAGATCGCACTACAAGGGGGCTCTTGCACTATGGCTACACCTTC
>.|TRBV20-1|TRBJ2-1|TRBD1
CSARDRTGHNEQFF
TGCAGTGCTAGAGATCGGACAGGGCACAATGAGCAGTTCTTC
>few|TRBV7-8|TRBJ2-7|TRBD1
CASSPQGQGVGHEQYF
TGTGCCAGCAGCCCCCAGGGACAGGGTGTTGGGCACGAGCAGTACTTC
>few|TRBV9|TRBJ2-5|TRBD2
CASSVSSGGAGETQYF
TGTGCCAGCAGCGTTAGTAGCGGGGGGGCTGGAGAGACCCAGTACTTC
>few|TRBV14|TRBJ1-2|.
CASSQGRALNYGYTF
TGTGCCAGCAGCCAGGGTCGGGCCCTTAACTATGGCTACACCTTC
>few|TRBV30|TRBJ2-7|.
CAWSEDHYEQYF
TGTGCCTGGAGTGAGGACCACTACGAGCAGTACTTC
>.|TRBV5-6|TRBJ1-2|.
CASSLARAGGGYTF
TGTGCCAGCAGCTTGGCGCGGGCCGGCGGGGGCTACACCTTC
>many|TRBV20-1|TRBJ2-7|.
CSARDREKQYF
TGCAGTGCTAGAGATCGGGAGAAGCAGTACTTC
>.|TRBV5-1|TRBJ1-4|.
CASSMAGPTLNEKLFF
TGCGCCAGCAGCATGGCAGGCCCGACCCTTAATGAAAAACTGTTTTTT
>many|TRBV11-2|TRBJ1-5|.
CASSLGGPGVMDQPQHF
TGTGCCAGCAGCTTAGGGGGACCTGGGGTTATGGATCAGCCCCAGCATTTT
>few|TRBV12-3/TRBV12-4|TRBJ1-2|TRBD1
CASSLAQQGEGGYTF
TGTGCCAGCAGTTTAGCGCAGCAGGGGGAAGGAGGCTACACCTTC
>.|TRBV7-2|TRBJ2-3|TRBD1
CASSQRRQGPDTQYF
TGTGCCAGCAGCCAACGGAGACAGGGCCCAGATACGCAGTATTTT
>once|TRBV5-1|TRBJ2-3|TRBD2
CASQALSPGGPTDTQYF
TGCGCCTCTCAGGCCCTTTCCCCGGGGGGGCCGACAGATACGCAGTATTTT
>.|TRBV11-2|TRBJ2-1|.
CVSSPTGNEQFF
TGTGTCAGCAGCCCCACAGGCAATGAGCAGTTCTTC
>.|TRBV15|TRBJ2-1|TRBD1
CATSRRQDRDNEQFF
TGTGCCACCAGTCGGAGACAGGACAGGGACAATGAGCAGTTCTTC
>.|TRBV12-3/TRBV12-4|TRBJ2-3|.
CASFSTDTQYF
TGTGCCAGTTTTAGCACAGATACGCAGTATTTT
>.|TRBV28|TRBJ1-1|.
CASSWGNMAGINTEAFF
TGTGCCAGCAGTTGGGGCAACATGGCGGGAATCAACACTGAAGCTTTCTTT
>many|TRBV7-9|TRBJ2-3|TRBD1
CASRAGGRTDTQYF
TGTGCCAGCAGGGCAGGGGGCAGGACAGATACGCAGTATTTT
>.|TRBV29-1|TRBJ2-6|TRBD1
CSVPVTGGAGANVLTF
TGCAGCGTGCCGGTCACAGGGGGCGCTGGGGCCAACGTCCTGACTTTC
>few|TRBV30|TRBJ2-5|.
CAWSVSGLSIETQYF
TGTGCCTGGAGTGTATCTGGCCTCTCAATCGAGACCCAGTACTTC
>many|TRBV12-3/TRBV12-4|TRBJ2-3|.
CASSPQVRGTDTQYF
TGTGCCAGCAGCCCCCAGGTTCGGGGGACAGATACGCAGTATTTT